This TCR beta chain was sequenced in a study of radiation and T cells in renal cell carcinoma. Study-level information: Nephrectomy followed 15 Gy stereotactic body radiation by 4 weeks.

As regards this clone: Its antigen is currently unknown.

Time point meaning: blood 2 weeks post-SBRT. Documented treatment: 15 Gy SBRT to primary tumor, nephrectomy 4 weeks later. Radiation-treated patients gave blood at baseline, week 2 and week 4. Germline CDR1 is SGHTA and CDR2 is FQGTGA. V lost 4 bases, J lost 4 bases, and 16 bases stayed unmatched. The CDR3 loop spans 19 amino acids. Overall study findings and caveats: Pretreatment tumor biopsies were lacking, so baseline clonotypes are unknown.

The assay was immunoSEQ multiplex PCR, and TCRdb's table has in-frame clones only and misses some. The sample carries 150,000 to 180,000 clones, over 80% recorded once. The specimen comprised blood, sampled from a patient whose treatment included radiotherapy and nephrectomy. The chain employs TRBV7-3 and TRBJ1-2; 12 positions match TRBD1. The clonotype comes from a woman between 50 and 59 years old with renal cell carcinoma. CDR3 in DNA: TGTGCCAGCAGCTCCACACCGGGACAGGGGGCGCGGGGTGCCTATGGCTACACCTTC. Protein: CASSSTPGQGARGAYGYTF.